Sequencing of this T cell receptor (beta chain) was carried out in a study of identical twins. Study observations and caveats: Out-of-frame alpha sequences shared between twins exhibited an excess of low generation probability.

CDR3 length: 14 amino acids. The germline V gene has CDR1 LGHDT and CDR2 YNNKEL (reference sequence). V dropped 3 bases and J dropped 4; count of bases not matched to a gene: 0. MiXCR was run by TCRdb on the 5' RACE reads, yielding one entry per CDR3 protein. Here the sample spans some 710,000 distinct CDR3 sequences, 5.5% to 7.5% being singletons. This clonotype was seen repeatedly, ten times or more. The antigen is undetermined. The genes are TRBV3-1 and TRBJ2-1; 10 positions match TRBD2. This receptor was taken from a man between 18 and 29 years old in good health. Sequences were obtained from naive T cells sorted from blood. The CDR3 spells CASSQTSGYNEQFF. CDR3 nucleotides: TGTGCCAGCAGCCAGACTAGCGGGTACAATGAGCAGTTCTTC.